This record looks at one T cell receptor beta chain sequence and its context. Antigen: not known. The data belong to a study of OX40 agonist ivuxolimab in advanced cancers. Whole-study results and caveats: There were also nonresponders showing low normalized T-cell clonal expansion. CD8+ T cells showed, on average, more clonal expansion than CD4+ cells. CD4+ and CD8+ blood T cells expanded clonally by week 6 at 0.1 to 3.0 mg/kg.

The timepoints at which blood was sampled were baseline, cycle 4 day 1, and cycle 7 day 1. In germline, CDR1 is MDHEN, CDR2 SYDVKM. This CDR3 is built from 13 residues. Trimming pared 2 bases from V and 11 bases from J, leaving 15 bases between. Data came from immunoSEQ multiplex PCR; TCRdb stores just in-frame clones and leaves some out. The sample includes roughly 80,000 clones, approximately 95% seen only once; the top ten take 0.25% to 0.35%. The sequences come from CD4+ or CD8+ T cells sorted from blood, collected in a trial of the OX40 agonist ivuxolimab. This chain links TRBV28 with TRBJ1-1; no definite D call. This receptor was obtained from an adult with an advanced solid tumor such as melanoma, head and neck, liver or kidney cancer. The CDR3 spells CASSLQTPGSAFF. Here the CDR3 DNA reads TGTGCCAGCAGTTTACAAACCCCGGGATCGGCTTTCTTT.